This record concerns one TCR beta chain sequence. TCRdb keeps only in-frame clones here, not all; method: immunoSEQ multiplex PCR. Of 110,000 to 150,000 clones detected, under 90% appear once; the ten largest clones hold 1.6%. V dropped 3 bases and J dropped 5 bases, with 13 bases sitting between them. The CDR3 spans 14 residues. Per the germline V gene, CDR1 is ENHRY and CDR2 is SYGVKD. The data are from a study of blood T cell repertoires in COVID-19. At the level of the study: PBMCs, B-cell-depleted T cells, or T cells were the source of the cDNA or gDNA that made up the material.

This chain joins TRBV10-3 and TRBJ1-2, with D possibly TRBD1 on 5 matching bases. Source material: PBMCs or T cells enriched from blood (not recorded which). This TCR was recovered from a woman aged 18-29 years who had been exposed to COVID-19. As DNA, the CDR3 is TGTGCCATCAGTGACCCCCCGGGGGATTATGGCTACACCTTC. Translating gives CAISDPPGDYGYTF.